This T cell receptor beta chain was documented in a study of technical replicates of blood from a few donors. The CDR3 length is 16 residues. The germline V gene has CDR1 GTSNPN and CDR2 SVGIG (reference sequence). J lost 4 bases, V lost 3 bases, and 10 bases had no gene match. TCRdb's table, derived via immunoSEQ multiplex PCR, lists solely in-frame clones and lacks some. The profile shows about 78,000 clones, 95% of them singletons. The chain joins TRBV30 to TRBJ2-2; TRBD2 agrees at 8 bases. The sequenced sample was T cells isolated from PBMCs. This clonotype was obtained from a human donor in good health. CDR3 loop: CAWRVGRGGPTGELFF. DNA for the CDR3: TGTGCCTGGAGGGTCGGACGGGGGGGACCCACCGGGGAGCTGTTTTTT.